The 28 T cell receptor beta chains given below trace back to one sample, sequenced in a study of blood T cell repertoires in COVID-19. Some clones are missing from TCRdb's copy, which holds only in-frame ones; the method was immunoSEQ multiplex PCR. The sample has fewer than 250,000 clones; about 89% are singletons. Sequencing was performed on peripheral blood. These receptor sequences come from a woman in her thirties or forties with acute or convalescent COVID-19.

The V call is TRBV2, the J call TRBJ2-3; a weak D match, TRBD1 (5 bases). This CDR3 spans 15 amino acids. Germline V gene lookup returns CDR1 SNHLY and CDR2 FYNNEI. V dropped 7 bases and J dropped 6 bases, with 20 bases sitting between them. CDR3 region: CASTERGPFEDTQYF. CDR3 nucleotide sequence: TGTGCCAGCACCGAAAGGGGCCCCTTCGAGGATACGCAGTATTTT.

The table lists this clone with a count of one. The V call is TRBV28, the J call TRBJ2-7, with a weak D call TRBD1 (5 bases). Germline V gene sequence: CDR1 MDHEN, CDR2 SYDVKM. Trimming removed 5 bases at V and 3 bases at J, with 14 bases between. This CDR3 region has 14 residues. CDR3 DNA sequence: TGTGCCAGCAGTACCCCAGGGCGCGACTACGAGCAGTACGTC. Translated: CASSTPGRDYEQYV.

The rearrangement uses TRBV4-1 and TRBJ2-3; no clear D gene. The ends were cut back, 1 base at V and 0 bases at J, with 14 bases in the middle. CDR1 MGHRA and CDR2 YSYEKL come from the germline V gene. The CDR3 sequence is 17 residues long. The chain's CDR3 is CASSQGSVVTSTDTQYF. CDR3 bases: TGCGCCAGCAGCCAAGGCAGCGTGGTTACGAGCACAGATACGCAGTATTTT.

The V call is TRBV19, the J call TRBJ2-2; D might be TRBD2 (6 bases). Germline V gene sequence: CDR1 LNHDA, CDR2 SQIVND (reference sequence). The CDR3 consists of 14 residues. Between the trimmed V and J ends, which lost 6 bases and 1 base, there was a span of 9 bases. CDR3 amino acids: CASSWGVNTGELFF. The CDR3 DNA follows: TGTGCCAGTAGCTGGGGGGTGAACACCGGGGAGCTGTTTTTT.

The chain uses TRBV11-3 and TRBJ2-1; D uncertain. The CDR3 contains 13 residues. V was shortened by 1 base and J by 7 bases, with 8 bases between the two germline ends. Germline CDR1 reads SGHNT; CDR2 reads YENEEA. The CDR3 DNA is TGTGCCAGCAGCTTAGGAGGCCGGAATGAGCAGTTCTTC. Amino acids: CASSLGGRNEQFF.

This clone was seen a single time. V and J are TRBV3-1 (or the pseudogene TRBV3-2) and TRBJ2-5; maybe TRBD2 (6 bases). Germline values: CDR1 LGHDT, CDR2 YNNKEL (reference sequence). V was trimmed by 1 base and J by 1 base, leaving 13 bases between them. The CDR3 length is 16 residues. The CDR3 DNA reads as TGTGCCAGCAGCCAAGTGAGACTAGGATCCCAAGAGACCCAGTACTTC. This codes for CASSQVRLGSQETQYF.

The chain joins TRBV11-2 to TRBJ1-4; 7 positions agree with TRBD1. J was trimmed by 7 bases and V by 5 bases; bases with no gene match: 13. This CDR3 has 16 residues. Per germline, CDR1 SGHAT and CDR2 FQNNGV. This chain's CDR3 is CASSPLSTGTVEKLFF. As DNA, the CDR3 is TGTGCCAGCAGCCCTCTCTCGACAGGGACGGTTGAAAAACTGTTTTTT.

V gene TRBV18 combines with J gene TRBJ1-4; no firm D call. Germline V lookup: CDR1 KGHSH, CDR2 LQKENI. V was shortened by 2 bases and J by 3 bases, with 13 bases between the two germline ends. The CDR3 length is 16 residues. CDR3 sequence reads: CASSPRVAEANEKLFF. As DNA, the CDR3 is TGTGCCAGCTCACCAAGGGTAGCGGAGGCTAATGAAAAACTGTTTTTT.

The rearrangement links TRBV11-2 to TRBJ1-4, with D tentatively TRBD1 (6 bases). The V and J ends lost 6 bases and 4 bases respectively, with 12 bases between them. Germline V CDR1 and CDR2: SGHAT, FQNNGV. This CDR3 has 14 amino acids. CDR3 in DNA: TGTGCCAGCAGTCTCAGACAGGTTAATGAAAAACTGTTTTTT. It codes for CASSLRQVNEKLFF.

The rearrangement links TRBV7-9 to TRBJ1-5, with 7 bases matching TRBD1. The CDR3 has 15 amino acids. CDR1 and CDR2 from the germline V gene are SEHNR and FQNEAQ (reference sequence). V gave up 3 bases and J gave up 6 bases; unmatched junction bases: 8. The CDR3 loop reads CASSFDREFAQPQHF. The CDR3 nucleotides are TGTGCCAGCAGCTTTGACAGGGAATTTGCTCAGCCCCAGCATTTT.

The V call is TRBV18, the J call TRBJ2-4; 10 positions agree with TRBD2. The germline V gene encodes CDR1 KGHSH and CDR2 LQKENI. The CDR3 covers 19 residues. Losses at the gene ends were 2 bases for V and 0 bases for J; bases not matched to a gene: 10. This chain's CDR3 is CASSPGVGLAGVAKNIQYF. The DNA of the CDR3 is TGTGCCAGCTCACCAGGGGTGGGCCTAGCGGGAGTAGCCAAAAACATTCAGTACTTC.

This clone was observed a single time. This chain uses TRBV2 with TRBJ2-5, with 14 bases aligning to TRBD2. The CDR3 is 17 amino acids. Trimming cost V 5 bases and J 2 bases; bases outside gene matches: 7. Germline assignment: CDR1 SNHLY and CDR2 FYNNEI. The CDR3 spells CASSPRTSGGLQETQYF. The CDR3, as DNA: TGTGCCAGCAGTCCAAGGACTAGCGGGGGGTTACAAGAGACCCAGTACTTC.

The chain couples TRBV3-1 (or the pseudogene TRBV3-2) to TRBJ1-1; 8 bases are a match to TRBD1. The trim removed 1 base at V and 4 bases at J, leaving 5 bases unmatched. This CDR3 contains 15 residues. Germline V gene sequence: CDR1 LGHDT, CDR2 YNNKEL (reference sequence). The CDR3 coding sequence is TGTGCCAGCAGCCAAGTGATCACAGGGGGCACTGAAGCTTTCTTT. It encodes CASSQVITGGTEAFF.

The chain joins TRBV5-8 to TRBJ1-1; a possible D gene is TRBD1 (5 bases). The V gene lost 0 bases and the J gene lost 7 bases, with 16 bases spanning the gap. The CDR3 runs 15 residues. CDR1 and CDR2 (germline): SGHTS, YDEGEE. The CDR3 sequence is CASSLGSRGRIEAFF. The CDR3 coding sequence is TGTGCCAGCAGCTTGGGGTCGCGGGGGAGAATTGAAGCTTTCTTT. The complete variable domain, with remaining parts taken from reference TRBV5-8 and TRBJ1-1, reads EAGVTQSPTHLIKTRGQQATLRCSPISGHTSVYWYQQALGLGLQFLLWYDEGEERNRGNFPPRFSGRQFPNYSSELNVNALELEDSALYLCASSLGSRGRIEAFFGQGTRLTVV.

The rearrangement links TRBV29-1 to TRBJ2-1, with 7 bases identical to TRBD2. This CDR3 is 12 amino acids long. V shed 6 bases and J 8 bases; nucleotides not matched to a gene: 7. The germline V gene encodes CDR1 SQVTM and CDR2 ANQGSEA. CDR3 in DNA: TGCAGCGTGGGACTACTAGCTTATGAGCAGTTCTTC. Amino acid sequence: CSVGLLAYEQFF.

This rearrangement joins TRBV7-2 to TRBJ2-1; weak D call: TRBD1 (6 bases). Trimming shortened V by 2 bases and J by 3 bases, and 11 bases separated the two germline ends. Germline-derived CDR1 and CDR2 are SGHTA and FQGNSA. The CDR3 is made up of 15 amino acids. The CDR3 nucleotides are TGTGCCAGCAGCTTATATGGGGGACACTACAATGAGCAGTTCTTC. Encoded protein: CASSLYGGHYNEQFF. The whole variable domain, remainder taken from reference TRBV7-2 and TRBJ2-1, is GAGVSQSPSNKVTEKGKDVELRCDPISGHTALYWYRQSLGQGLEFLIYFQGNSAPDKSGLPSDRFSAERTGGSVSTLTIQRTQQEDSAVYLCASSLYGGHYNEQFFGPGTRLTVL.

The chain carries TRBV10-1 and TRBJ1-2; 10 nucleotides line up with TRBD1. CDR3 length: 14 residues. The J segment lost 4 bases and the V segment lost 6 bases, leaving 5 bases of the junction unmatched. Germline CDR1 is WNHNN and CDR2 is SYGVQD (reference sequence). Here the CDR3 DNA reads TGCGCCAGCAGCCCAGGGGACAGGGGCTATGGCTACACCTTC. Amino acid sequence: CASSPGDRGYGYTF.

The DNA for the CDR3 is TGTGCCAGCAGTTTAACAGTGCCGGGACAGGGTCGTGGCTACACCTTC. It is translated as CASSLTVPGQGRGYTF. This chain links TRBV6-5 with TRBJ1-2; 9 bases fit TRBD1. Germline-derived CDR1 and CDR2 are MNHEY and SVGAGI. This CDR3 has 16 residues. V shed 4 bases and J 7 bases; nucleotides not matched to a gene: 13.

V usage is TRBV11-2 and J usage is TRBJ1-5; D gene unclear. Germline lookup yields CDR1 SGHAT and CDR2 FQNNGV. Trimming took 1 base from V and 6 from J, leaving 7 bases between them. The length of the CDR3 is 13 residues. The chain's CDR3 is CASSLGASQPQHF. For the CDR3, the DNA is TGTGCCAGCAGCTTAGGGGCCAGTCAGCCCCAGCATTTT.

This chain uses TRBV6-5 with TRBJ2-2; TRBD1 matches 12 bases. The V and J ends lost 6 bases and 6 bases, in that order; junction bases with no gene match: 5. The CDR3 is 15 residues long. Germline CDR1 and CDR2: MNHEY and SVGAGI. The CDR3 sequence: CASRPGTGGPGELFF. Here the CDR3 DNA reads TGTGCCAGCAGGCCCGGGACAGGGGGCCCCGGGGAGCTGTTTTTT.

CDR3 protein: CASSHSGGPSTGELFF. CDR3 sequence (DNA): TGTGCCAGCAGCCATAGCGGGGGGCCGTCTACCGGGGAGCTGTTTTTT. V is TRBV9 and J is TRBJ2-2; 10 bases map to TRBD2. Germline CDR1 is SGDLS and CDR2 is YYNGEE. With 4 bases clipped from V and 5 bases from J, the junction kept 8 bases outside the gene matches. The CDR3 length is 16 residues.

This rearrangement joins TRBV25-1 to TRBJ1-1, with a tentative D call TRBD1 (5 bases). Germline lookup yields CDR1 MGHDK and CDR2 SYGVNS. V was trimmed by 5 bases and J by 2 bases, leaving 15 bases between them. This CDR3 spans 15 amino acids. CDR3 loop: CASSRDFSINTEAFF. The CDR3 DNA is TGTGCCAGCAGTAGGGACTTCTCCATTAACACTGAAGCTTTCTTT.

This sequence joins TRBV5-4 and TRBJ2-2, with D perhaps TRBD1 (6 bases). V lost 2 bases and J lost 10, with 15 bases in between. This CDR3 has 14 residues. Per germline, CDR1 SGHNT and CDR2 YYREEE (reference sequence). As DNA, the CDR3 is TGTGCCAGCAGCTTTGCAGGGGCAAGGTTGGAGCTGTTTTTT. Protein sequence: CASSFAGARLELFF.

This sequence joins TRBV18 and TRBJ1-2; 10 bases agree with TRBD1. The germline V gene encodes CDR1 KGHSH and CDR2 LQKENI. V shed 6 bases and J 4 bases; nucleotides not matched to a gene: 5. The CDR3 contains 14 residues. The CDR3 sequence: CASSSGTGAYGYTF. CDR3 DNA sequence: TGTGCCAGCTCGTCCGGGACAGGGGCCTATGGCTACACCTTC.

The chain is built from TRBV24-1 and TRBJ1-2, with 8 bases that match TRBD1. Trimming removed 6 bases from V and 7 bases from J; junction bases left unmatched: 9. The CDR3 covers 14 residues. CDR1 is KGHDR, CDR2 SFDVKD, per germline. The DNA for the CDR3 is TGTGCCACCAGTTCAGACAGGGGTAATCGTGGCTACACCTTC. Its translation: CATSSDRGNRGYTF.

This rearrangement joins TRBV4-1 to TRBJ2-1, with a tentative D call TRBD2 (6 bases). V dropped 5 bases and J dropped 5 bases, with 13 bases sitting between them. The CDR3 loop spans 14 amino acids. Per germline, CDR1 MGHRA and CDR2 YSYEKL. CDR3 nucleotide sequence: TGCGCCAGCAGCTTAGACCCTAGCGACAATGAGCAGTTCTTC. This codes for CASSLDPSDNEQFF.

The chain joins TRBV10-3 to TRBJ2-5; 7 nucleotides line up with TRBD2. This CDR3 region has 13 residues. Per germline, CDR1 ENHRY and CDR2 SYGVKD. J lost 5 bases, V lost 4 bases, and 4 bases had no gene match. CDR3 sequence (DNA): TGTGCCATCAGTGGTGGGGGGGAGGAGACCCAGTACTTC. Translation: CAISGGGEETQYF.

This chain connects TRBV6-6 to TRBJ1-4; D is unresolved. V was trimmed by 0 bases and J by 7 bases, leaving 12 bases between them. Germline values: CDR1 MNHNY, CDR2 SVGAGI (reference sequence). This CDR3 spans 15 amino acids. CDR3 DNA: TGTGCCAGCAGTTACTCTGGCGGAATTTCTGAAAAACTGTTTTTT. Translating it yields CASSYSGGISEKLFF.